This section outlines one T cell receptor (beta chain) sequence together with its context. This clone occurred a few times. The antigen it binds to is not known. Base qualities are missing; no much larger clone stands one base away. The CDR3, from cysteine to phenylalanine, totals 14 residues. The read is trimmed to its CDR3 DNA, 42 bases read in frame from base 1. The germline V gene supplies CDR1 SGHAT and CDR2 FQNNGV. Relative to germline, V is missing 4 bases and J is missing 6 bases, with 3 bases of the junction outside any gene match. The cohort comprised 670 or so healthy bone marrow donors. All cohort members were sampled while nominally healthy, although unrecorded immune exposures were likely present. The donor tested CMV seronegative, placing the donor among the 300 to 400 seronegative members of the cohort. A peripheral blood sample was collected from each donor, and TCR beta sequencing was performed on peripheral blood mononuclear cells. The Qiagen DNeasy Blood Extraction Kit was used to extract genomic DNA from the blood cell samples.

The method was the immunoSEQ multiplex PCR assay. A mixture of 60 forward primers for TCR Vbeta segments and 13 reverse primers for TCR Jbeta segments was used in the multiplex PCR. Amplification of the CDR3 region of rearranged TCR beta genes was performed with a multiplex PCR assay on genomic DNA. Amplified TCR beta libraries were sequenced as 87-base-pair reads on the Illumina HiSeq System. Concerning the study's data processing: A later analysis counted tens of millions of unique TCR beta chains across the approximately 700 repertoires, and 9.5 million to 11 million of these chains were shared by at least two donors. A nearest-neighbor algorithm error-corrected the raw reads and collapsed the reads into unique sequences, merging closely related sequences to remove PCR and sequencing errors. Alignment of CDR3 sequences to IMGT reference sequences was used to assign V, D and J gene segments. For a sequence to be retained, a match of at least six nucleotides to both a V gene segment and a J gene segment was required. A rearrangement was called productive if the CDR3 had no stop codons and remained in frame with V and J, and every other rearrangement was called non-productive. Following IMGT convention, CDR3 was defined as the stretch from the second conserved V-encoded cysteine up to the conserved J-encoded phenylalanine. Sequences without an unambiguous match to a single V gene segment were excluded from the earlier analysis of about 630 of the donors. An earlier analysis of 500 to 600 of the donors classified V segments as functional when productive rearrangements were above 56.7% and as segregating when the standard deviation between donors was above 5%. A statistical classification framework was built to diagnose cytomegalovirus status from the catalog of TCR beta chain sequences. V and J gene assignment, in a later analysis, came from comparing TCR nucleotide sequences with IMGT/GENE-DB human TR gene sequences. The TCRdist pipeline was used in a later analysis to assign CDR3 sequences and most-parsimonious VDJ recombination scenarios. A later analysis defined each TCR beta chain by its CDR3 amino acid sequence plus V-gene family, and excluded reads lacking a unique V-gene family. As a way to deal with suspected cross-contamination and a sequencing artifact, a later analysis dropped 500 to 700 nucleotide sequences that were highly shared and had low generation probability. In a later analysis, a clonal expansion index for each public chain was calculated from normalized within-repertoire ranks of inferred template counts. A later analysis computed generation probabilities with a VDJ recombination model fitted to out-of-frame rearrangements, and checked the results against IGoR. In a later analysis, hypergeometric tests were used to score TCR-TCR, TCR-HLA and TCR-CMV co-occurrence, with a repertoire-size bias correction applied to TCR pairs. In a later analysis, false discovery rates were estimated by permuting HLA or CMV assignments 20 times. In a later analysis, co-occurring TCRs were grouped using DBSCAN, and TCRdist sequence similarity was added for clustering within HLA-allele-positive subsets. Repertoires with fewer than 30,000 or more than 120,000 public chains, plus five repertoires with anomalous nucleotide sharing, were excluded from co-occurrence clustering. TCRdb holds this immuneACCESS table with in-frame rearrangements only. Some clones are missing; in checked studies, unresolved V genes explain under half, and the rest has no known cause. D and trimming were read from the DNA, whereas the V and J calls and clone size are those reported in that table. Across this sample there are more than 95,000 clones, with around 60% seen only once. The ten top clones hold more than 3% of the sample.

The data stem from a study of cytomegalovirus exposure and HLA in healthy donors (dated by TCRdb to about 2017). Some background on the complete study: An earlier analysis of approximately 640 of the donors reported 250 to 350 Gb of sequence data and 100 million to 140 million unique TCR beta sequences from 150 million to 200 million T cells. An early release covering roughly 600 HLA-typed donors comprised roughly 300 gigabases of sequencing data and about 90 million unique TCR sequences. All discovery cohort repertoires had been generated on a single sequencing platform. Using immunosequencing, the study profiled T cell repertoires from fewer than 700 subjects and related those repertoires to cytomegalovirus serostatus. To predict cytomegalovirus infection status, the study combined high-throughput TCR immunosequencing, statistical association of individual TCRs with disease status, and machine learning. Rather than drawing on any new phenotypic data, the later analysis identified candidate immune exposures from TCR beta sequences and the way those sequences occurred across donors. In an earlier analysis of 587 of the donors, high-throughput TCR beta sequencing was used to judge whether each TCR beta V gene segment behaved as functional or pseudogenic. Of the roughly 400 genotyped donors, approximately 80% were placed in the genetic ancestry cluster associated with self-reported Caucasian donors. Along with the roughly 670-subject first cohort, a separate validation cohort of over a hundred different subjects was used. The study aimed to test whether signatures of past pathogen exposure could be identified by cataloging public T cell receptors. Donor age, sex, ethnicity and CMV serostatus were collected together with the repertoire data. HLA typing included class I and class II loci at four-digit resolution. A later analysis re-analyzed previously published TCR beta repertoires from roughly 630 donors and added high-resolution HLA genotyping to study TCR occurrence patterns. Genome-wide SNP genotypes for about 60% of the roughly 700 donors were used in a later genetic analysis, which treated that subset as a discovery cohort. The number of typed donors differed by locus: about 629-640 for A, B, C, DRB1 and DQB1; 500 to 550 for DQA1; some 590 for DPA1; and about 450 for DPB1. Among 398 genotyped donors of the cohort, an average of around 240,000 unique TCR beta nucleotide sequences was sequenced per donor, of which approximately 19% were non-productive. Roughly 5 DR-DQ haplotypes were handled as single units for association and clustering because linkage in the cohort was strong. What the study reported, not specific to this receptor: A further reported finding was that TCR beta sequences accurately predicted the HLA-A and HLA-B alleles for most subjects in the first cohort. A total of 164 TCR beta chains were listed by the study as associated with cytomegalovirus. In this cohort, only TCR beta chains were sequenced, and detectable features were limited by the absence of alpha or paired-chain data. HLA typing was unavailable for some donors at each locus, so association tests used only the typed subset. A later genetic analysis associated a missense DCLRE1C variant with V-gene and J-gene trimming of TCR beta chains, and an independent cohort replicated the association. Specific HLA alleles were associated with some 15,000 TCR beta sequences at a false discovery rate of 0.05 in a later analysis. Some IMGT-functional V segments, including TRBV6-2 and TRBV6-3, could not be told apart with the 87-base-pair reads, so those segments were excluded. Sequencing depth was assumed to be roughly uniform across donors in the presence/absence analyses, though that assumption may not hold. In both the original and validation cohorts, the classifier was reported to diagnose cytomegalovirus status with high specificity and sensitivity. CMV serostatus was the only immune exposure information available for the cohort. A cluster of highly shared sequence variants was judged likely to represent a technical artifact of the sequencing pipeline. The earlier analysis of approximately 560 of the donors excluded about 16 rarely observed V segments, including chromosome 9 orphons, because counts were too low. The authors suggested that the approach could potentially be generalized to other disease states and immunological phenotypes. Several of the top co-occurrence clusters appeared to be linked to parvovirus B19, influenza, CMV and Epstein-Barr virus, according to a later analysis. In an earlier analysis of fewer than 750 of the donors, most TCR beta V segments were observed in productive rearrangements about 90% or about 30% of the time, broadly matching IMGT annotations. Compared with the 666-donor mean, donors in an Asian-associated ancestry cluster had fewer N-insertions in productive TCRs, according to a later genetic analysis. According to a later analysis, TCR association rates differed among HLA loci, with DRB1 alleles showing the most associated TCRs and HLA-C alleles showing the fewest. Assigning TCR associations to individual alleles was difficult when HLA alleles, especially DR and DQ, strongly co-occurred. In a later analysis, most CMV-associated TCR beta chains were found to appear HLA-restricted, with HLA associations seemingly driven largely by CMV exposure. In vitro tests confirmed that a few of the cytomegalovirus-associated TCR beta chains recognize cytomegalovirus antigens. Most TCR sequences were observed very rarely across donors, whereas some public TCRs were present in many individuals. In a later analysis, HLA-associated TCR beta chains showed more clonal expansion and lower generation probabilities than non-associated chains that were equally common. Linkage disequilibrium might explain the correlated functional status among segregating V segments, but an unknown experimental factor could not be ruled out.

The chain uses TRBV11-2 and TRBJ2-1; TRBD2 agrees with 10 junctional bases. The receptor comes from a woman aged 45-60 years in good health and CMV-seronegative. The source material was PBMCs. CDR3 region: CASSSLAGANEQFF. The DNA sequence follows: TGTGCCAGCAGCTCTCTAGCGGGAGCCAATGAGCAGTTCTTC.